A single sample gave rise to the 27 T cell receptor beta chains below, sequenced in a study of T cell responses to AZD1222 COVID-19 vaccine. Method: immunoSEQ multiplex PCR; TCRdb's copy keeps in-frame clones and lacks some. The table lists around 130,000 clones, roughly nine tenths of them singletons. Material: peripheral blood, obtained 28 days after the second AZD1222 dose. The receptors originated from an adult who received the AZD1222 COVID-19 vaccine.

The rearrangement links TRBV19 to TRBJ2-2; no reliable D call. Between the trimmed V and J ends, which lost 10 bases and 6 bases, there was a span of 21 bases. CDR3 length: 15 residues. In germline, CDR1 is LNHDA, CDR2 SQIVND (reference sequence). The CDR3 region is CATKGSGIRAGELFF. The CDR3 DNA sequence: TGTGCCACCAAGGGTTCGGGTATTAGGGCCGGGGAGCTGTTTTTT.

V usage is TRBV7-7 and J usage is TRBJ1-6; the D is unclear. The CDR3 sequence is 17 residues long. Germline V gene sequence: CDR1 SSHAT, CDR2 FNYEAQ (reference sequence). Trimming left V 1 base short and J 5 bases short, with 15 bases between. In DNA form, the CDR3 reads TGTGCCAGCAGCTTAGAAGACTTAATCCCGAATAATTCACCCCTCCACTTT. It is translated as CASSLEDLIPNNSPLHF. Full variable domain (rest looked up from reference TRBV7-7 and TRBJ1-6): GAGVSQSPRYKVTKRGQDVTLRCDPISSHATLYWYQQALGQGPEFLTYFNYEAQPDKSGLPSDRFSAERPEGSISTLTIQRTEQRDSAMYRCASSLEDLIPNNSPLHFGNGTRLTVT.

The gene calls are TRBV29-1 and TRBJ1-2, with TRBD1 as a possible D gene (6 bases). V lost 3 bases and J 2 bases, leaving 13 bases between the germline ends. The germline gives CDR1 SQVTM, CDR2 ANQGSEA. CDR3 length: 14 residues. The CDR3 here is CSVDEAGTNYGYTF. The CDR3 coding sequence is TGCAGCGTTGATGAGGCAGGGACAAACTATGGCTACACCTTC.

The chain couples TRBV7-2 to TRBJ2-7, with a weak D call TRBD1 (5 bases). The CDR3 sequence is 16 residues long. Between the trimmed V and J ends, which lost 5 bases and 4 bases, there was a span of 21 bases. Germline V gene sequence: CDR1 SGHTA, CDR2 FQGNSA. For the CDR3, the DNA is TGTGCCAGCAGCCCAAGGGGCAGGGCATTAGGGTACGAGCAGTACTTC. Protein sequence: CASSPRGRALGYEQYF. Together with reference TRBV7-2 and TRBJ2-7, the CDR3 gives the full variable domain: GAGVSQSPSNKVTEKGKDVELRCDPISGHTALYWYRQSLGQGLEFLIYFQGNSAPDKSGLPSDRFSAERTGGSVSTLTIQRTQQEDSAVYLCASSPRGRALGYEQYFGPGTRLTVT.

This sequence joins TRBV12-5 and TRBJ2-5; a weak D match, TRBD1 (5 bases). V lost 1 base and J lost 5, with 11 bases in between. Germline V gene lookup returns CDR1 LGHNT and CDR2 FRNRAP. The CDR3 runs 14 residues. CDR3 coding DNA: TGTGCTAGTGGTTTGGGAGACAGTACGGAGACCCAGTACTTC. Its protein is CASGLGDSTETQYF.

The V and J genes are TRBV7-9 and TRBJ2-2, with TRBD2 identical over 14 bases. J was trimmed by 6 bases and V by 2 bases; bases with no gene match: 2. The CDR3 totals 16 residues. Germline V gene sequence: CDR1 SEHNR, CDR2 FQNEAQ (reference sequence). As DNA, the CDR3 is TGTGCCAGCAGCTTACTGGGACTAGCGGGAGCCGGGGAGCTGTTTTTT. As protein: CASSLLGLAGAGELFF.

J is TRBJ1-1 and V is TRBV5-6; TRBD1 might be the D (6 bases). Trimming took off 6 bases at V and 4 bases at J, with 13 bases between the two ends. The CDR3 spans 13 residues. The germline gives CDR1 SGHDT, CDR2 YYEEEE. CDR3 residues: CASTRRGGTEAFF. As DNA, the CDR3 is TGTGCCAGCACCCGTCGAGGGGGCACTGAAGCTTTCTTT. The full variable domain, in which reference TRBV5-6 and TRBJ1-1 provide the parts outside the CDR3, is DAGVTQSPTHLIKTRGQQVTLRCSPKSGHDTVSWYQQALGQGPQFIFQYYEEEERQRGNFPDRFSGHQFPNYSSELNVNALLLGDSALYLCASTRRGGTEAFFGQGTRLTVV.

V usage is TRBV6-2 or TRBV6-3 and J usage is TRBJ2-1; TRBD2 aligns across 7 bases. Germline trimming cut 4 bases from V and 4 bases from J; bases unmatched to any gene: 7. This CDR3 region has 15 residues. Germline values: CDR1 MNHEY, CDR2 SVGEGT. CDR3 loop: CASSSGGSLYNEQFF. CDR3 nucleotide sequence: TGTGCCAGCAGTTCTGGCGGGAGTCTGTACAATGAGCAGTTCTTC.

The V call is TRBV7-2, the J call TRBJ2-4; TRBD1 aligns across 9 bases. Germline-derived CDR1 and CDR2 are SGHTA and FQGNSA. The ends lost 6 bases at V and 9 bases at J; junction bases unmatched: 12. The CDR3 loop spans 15 amino acids. DNA for the CDR3: TGTGCCAGCAGTCGCTGGTGGACAGGGGAGGGCATTCAGTACTTC. The encoded protein is CASSRWWTGEGIQYF.

V is TRBV10-3 and J is TRBJ1-5, with 9 bases lining up with TRBD1. The CDR3 has 14 amino acids. Germline CDR1 and CDR2: ENHRY and SYGVKD. V shed 7 bases and J 7 bases; nucleotides not matched to a gene: 8. CDR3 in DNA: TGTGCCATCACTTCTGACAGGGGGAAACAGCCCCAGCATTTT. Encoded protein: CAITSDRGKQPQHF.

This clone was seen just once. The V gene is TRBV3-1 (or the pseudogene TRBV3-2), the J gene TRBJ1-2; 7 bases map to TRBD1. Germline V CDR1 and CDR2: LGHDT, YNNKEL (reference sequence). This CDR3 region has 16 residues. Losses at the gene ends were 3 bases for V and 5 bases for J; bases not matched to a gene: 12. The CDR3 loop reads CASSHQGGFGVYGYTF. Written as DNA, the CDR3 is TGTGCCAGCAGCCACCAGGGGGGGTTCGGAGTGTATGGCTACACCTTC.

V and J are TRBV4-1 and TRBJ1-3; 9 positions match TRBD1. Germline-derived CDR1 and CDR2 are MGHRA and YSYEKL. This CDR3 is built from 16 residues. V dropped 5 bases and J dropped 3; count of bases not matched to a gene: 8. CDR3 sequence reads: CASSKPGQGGGNTIYF. As DNA, the CDR3 is TGCGCCAGCAGCAAACCGGGACAGGGAGGTGGAAACACCATATATTTT.

V gene TRBV14 combines with J gene TRBJ2-7; weak D call: TRBD1 (5 bases). The CDR3 length is 16 residues. V was clipped by 3 bases and J by 2 bases, with 17 bases between them. Germline lookup yields CDR1 SGHDN and CDR2 FVKESK. The CDR3 spells CASSQRHGALTYEQYF. The CDR3 nucleotides read TGTGCCAGCAGCCAGAGACATGGGGCCCTTACCTACGAGCAGTACTTC. The whole variable domain, filled in from reference TRBV14 and TRBJ2-7, reads EAGVTQFPSHSVIEKGQTVTLRCDPISGHDNLYWYRRVMGKEIKFLLHFVKESKQDESGMPNNRFLAERTGGTYSTLKVQPAELEDSGVYFCASSQRHGALTYEQYFGPGTRLTVT.

The chain recombines TRBV6-5 with TRBJ1-3; a possible D gene is TRBD1 (5 bases). V was cut by 6 bases and J by 4 bases, with 13 bases left in between. The CDR3 sequence is 14 residues long. CDR1 and CDR2 from the germline V gene are MNHEY and SVGAGI. The CDR3 sequence: CASRDTFIGNTIYF. For the CDR3, the DNA is TGTGCCAGCAGGGACACCTTTATAGGAAACACCATATATTTT.

The J gene is TRBJ1-1, the V gene TRBV19; D possibly corresponds to TRBD1 (5 bases). CDR1 and CDR2 from the germline V gene are LNHDA and SQIVND (reference sequence). Trimming took 5 bases from V and 4 from J, leaving 14 bases between them. The CDR3 loop spans 14 amino acids. DNA of the CDR3: TGTGCCAGTAGTGACTCCGGGGGTAGCACTGAAGCTTTCTTT. This translates into CASSDSGGSTEAFF.

For the CDR3, the DNA is TGCGCCAGCAGCTTGGGGCCTTACAGCTCCTACAATGAGCAGTTCTTC. Its translation is CASSLGPYSSYNEQFF. The J gene is TRBJ2-1, the V gene TRBV5-1; D ambiguous. V was trimmed by 0 bases and J by 0 bases, leaving 10 bases between them. The V gene's germline CDR1 is SGHRS and CDR2 YFSETQ. The CDR3 is 16 residues long.

This clone appeared a single time. The chain recombines TRBV15 with TRBJ1-1, with 8 bases fitting TRBD1. The germline V gene has CDR1 LNHNV and CDR2 YYDKDF (reference sequence). Losses at the gene ends were 1 base for V and 4 bases for J; bases not matched to a gene: 2. This CDR3 is built from 14 residues. CDR3 protein: CATSRAGGGTEAFF. The CDR3 bases are TGTGCCACCAGCAGAGCAGGGGGCGGCACTGAAGCTTTCTTT.

The chain has TRBV11-2 and TRBJ1-4, with D maybe TRBD1 (5 bases). CDR3 length: 16 amino acids. V was shortened by 5 bases and J by 7 bases, with 20 bases between the two germline ends. Looked up from germline, CDR1 is SGHAT and CDR2 is FQNNGV. The chain's CDR3 is CASSLGGTAGGEKLFF. For the CDR3, the DNA is TGTGCCAGCAGCCTGGGTGGGACCGCCGGTGGTGAAAAACTGTTTTTT.

In this sample, this clone turned up a few times. The chain is built from TRBV29-1 and TRBJ1-1, with D possibly being TRBD1 (6 bases). The CDR3 extends over 12 amino acids. Germline V gene lookup returns CDR1 SQVTM and CDR2 ANQGSEA. V dropped 7 bases and J dropped 8 bases, with 17 bases sitting between them. The CDR3 DNA reads as TGCAGCGCCCAAAGGGGGGCTCCAGAAGCTTTCTTT. It encodes CSAQRGAPEAFF.

This sequence joins TRBV7-9 and TRBJ1-5; D is undetermined. The CDR3 has 18 amino acids. Germline CDR1 SEHNR, CDR2 FQNEAQ (reference sequence). Trimming removed 1 base from V and 0 bases from J, with 16 bases in between. The CDR3 sequence: CASSLEFLADHSNQPQHF. The DNA for the CDR3 is TGTGCCAGCAGCTTAGAATTCTTGGCGGACCATAGCAATCAGCCCCAGCATTTT.

The chain uses TRBV12-3 or TRBV12-4 and TRBJ1-1; TRBD1 matches 7 bases. Unmatched junction bases numbered 3, after V lost 6 bases and J lost 2 bases. The CDR3 consists of 13 residues. CDR3 loop: CASSRTGNTEAFF. DNA of the CDR3: TGTGCCAGCAGCCGGACAGGAAACACTGAAGCTTTCTTT.

CDR3 nucleotide sequence: TGTGCCACCAGCAGAAACCGGGAAATCGGTGAAGCTTTCTTT. This gives the protein CATSRNREIGEAFF. The V call is TRBV15, the J call TRBJ1-1; no reliable D call. Germline V gives CDR1 LNHNV, CDR2 YYDKDF (reference sequence). This CDR3 comprises 14 residues. Trimming removed 2 bases at V and 7 bases at J, with 14 bases between. The full variable domain, with the rest looked up from reference TRBV15 and TRBJ1-1, is DAMVIQNPRYQVTQFGKPVTLSCSQTLNHNVMYWYQQKSSQAPKLLFHYYDKDFNNEADTPDNFQSRRPNTSFCFLDIRSPGLGDTAMYLCATSRNREIGEAFFGQGTRLTVV.

The chain is built from TRBV5-1 and TRBJ2-1; perhaps TRBD1 as D (7 bases). V lost 4 bases, J lost 8 bases, and 19 bases lay in between. Germline V lookup: CDR1 SGHRS, CDR2 YFSETQ. This CDR3 is 15 amino acids long. The chain's CDR3 is CASSPFSQGGDEQFF. DNA of the CDR3: TGCGCCAGCAGCCCTTTTTCCCAGGGGGGAGATGAGCAGTTCTTC.

The V and J genes are TRBV9 and TRBJ1-1; TRBD1 matches at 7 bases. J lost 2 bases, V lost 3 bases, and 7 bases had no gene match. This CDR3 region has 15 residues. Looked up from germline, CDR1 is SGDLS and CDR2 is YYNGEE. The CDR3 nucleotides read TGTGCCAGCAGCGGGGGGGACAGACCTAACACTGAAGCTTTCTTT. Encoded protein: CASSGGDRPNTEAFF.

This rearrangement joins TRBV4-1 to TRBJ1-1; tentative D call: TRBD1 (5 bases). Germline assignment: CDR1 MGHRA and CDR2 YSYEKL. The CDR3 contains 14 residues. The ends were cut back, 3 bases at V and 4 bases at J, with 12 bases in the middle. CDR3 sequence: CASSHLEGTTEAFF. CDR3 sequence (DNA): TGCGCCAGCAGCCACCTCGAGGGGACCACTGAAGCTTTCTTT.

This chain links TRBV6-5 with TRBJ1-6; D gene ambiguous. The V gene lost 2 bases and the J gene lost 10 bases, with 15 bases spanning the gap. The CDR3 has 15 residues. Per the germline V gene, CDR1 is MNHEY and CDR2 is SVGAGI. CDR3 bases: TGTGCCAGCAGTTACGGGATAGGGCGAGGATCACCCCTCCACTTT. Amino acids: CASSYGIGRGSPLHF.

This chain uses TRBV18 with TRBJ1-3; D remains unclear. The CDR3 length is 14 residues. The V end was cut by 3 bases, the J end by 4 bases, with 10 bases between. CDR1 is KGHSH and CDR2 is LQKENI in the germline V gene. The CDR3 DNA is TGTGCCAGCTCACCGGATATGCAGGGAAACACCATATATTTT. It is translated as CASSPDMQGNTIYF. The complete variable domain, with remaining parts taken from reference TRBV18 and TRBJ1-3, reads NAGVMQNPRHLVRRRGQEARLRCSPMKGHSHVYWYRQLPEEGLKFMVYLQKENIIDESGMPKERFSAEFPKEGPSILRIQQVVRGDSAAYFCASSPDMQGNTIYFGEGSWLTVV.